A single sample gave rise to the 26 T cell receptor beta chains below, sequenced in a study of blood T cell repertoires in COVID-19. Measured with immunoSEQ multiplex PCR; TCRdb has only the in-frame clones, and not every one. The sample lists approximately 180,000 clones; 70% to 90% were seen once. The sequencing sample was made of peripheral blood. The receptors stem from a person aged 65 to 85 with COVID-19, enrolled during active disease.

There are a few counts of this clone. The gene calls are TRBV14 and TRBJ2-5, with a weak D call TRBD1 (6 bases). V lost 4 bases and J lost 3, with 21 bases in between. CDR3 length: 17 residues. Germline V gene data show CDR1 as SGHDN and CDR2 as FVKESK. The CDR3 bases are TGTGCCAGCAGCCTCCTACCTCAGGGGTCGAGAAAAGAGACCCAGTACTTC. It yields the protein CASSLLPQGSRKETQYF.

This rearrangement joins TRBV3-1 (or the pseudogene TRBV3-2) to TRBJ2-3, with D perhaps TRBD1 (6 bases). The germline V gene has CDR1 LGHDT and CDR2 YNNKEL (reference sequence). The V and J ends lost 6 bases and 3 bases respectively, with 13 bases between them. There are 14 residues in the CDR3. In DNA, the CDR3 is TGTGCCAGCAGATCCAGGGGTAGGACAGATACGCAGTATTTT. It yields the protein CASRSRGRTDTQYF.

The chain recombines TRBV19 with TRBJ1-5; a weak D match, TRBD1 (5 bases). Germline V gene data show CDR1 as LNHDA and CDR2 as SQIVND (reference sequence). The CDR3 spans 15 residues. Trimming cost V 7 bases and J 2 bases, with 15 bases left between them. The CDR3, as DNA: TGTGCCAGTAAGAATCAGGGTACTGGCAATCAGCCCCAGCATTTT. This encodes CASKNQGTGNQPQHF.

The chain is built from TRBV3-1 (or the pseudogene TRBV3-2) and TRBJ1-6; 11 bases match TRBD1. With 8 bases clipped from V and 10 bases from J, the junction kept 10 bases outside the gene matches. The V gene's germline CDR1 is LGHDT and CDR2 YNNKEL (reference sequence). This CDR3 has 15 residues. The CDR3 reads CASGPGQGVGSPLHF. The CDR3 nucleotides read TGTGCCAGCGGCCCGGGACAGGGGGTTGGCTCACCCCTCCACTTT.

This clone was recorded once. This chain links TRBV21-1 with TRBJ2-4; the D segment call TRBD2 is taken from the table without a DNA check. TRBV21-1 is deemed a pseudogene. This CDR3 is 17 amino acids long. DNA of the CDR3: TGTGCCAGCAGCCGCCCGCGGGGGACCGTAGCCAAAAACATTCAGTACTTC. It translates to CASSRPRGTVAKNIQYF.

V usage is TRBV6-5 and J usage is TRBJ1-4, with 7 bases fitting TRBD1. With V trimmed by 6 bases and J by 8 bases, 9 bases remained unmatched. Looked up from germline, CDR1 is MNHEY and CDR2 is SVGAGI. CDR3 length: 14 amino acids. The CDR3 DNA sequence: TGTGCCAGCAGACCAGACCTGACAGGGGAAAAACTGTTTTTT. Amino acid sequence: CASRPDLTGEKLFF.

V is TRBV20-1 and J is TRBJ1-6, with 9 bases that match TRBD1. The CDR3 spans 16 residues. The germline gives CDR1 DFQATT, CDR2 SNEGSKA (reference sequence). V gave up 3 bases and J gave up 10 bases; unmatched junction bases: 13. The CDR3 nucleotides are TGCAGTGCTAGTGGACCCCCCGGGACAGGGAACTCACCCCTCCACTTT. Amino acid sequence: CSASGPPGTGNSPLHF.

The chain couples TRBV4-1 to TRBJ1-5; 10 bases are shared with TRBD1. Germline-derived CDR1 and CDR2 are MGHRA and YSYEKL. V was pared by 2 bases and J by 4 bases, with 5 bases of the junction left unmatched. The CDR3 sequence is 16 residues long. CDR3 sequence reads: CASSQIPGQGNQPQHF. The CDR3 nucleotides read TGCGCCAGCAGCCAAATCCCGGGACAGGGGAATCAGCCCCAGCATTTT.

The chain has TRBV7-9 and TRBJ1-2; 10 bases are shared with TRBD1. Germline CDR1 reads SEHNR; CDR2 reads FQNEAQ (reference sequence). V was pared by 4 bases and J by 9 bases, with 5 bases of the junction left unmatched. This CDR3 has 13 residues. Written as DNA, the CDR3 is TGTGCCAGCAGCTCCGAGACAGGGGGCAGCTACACCTTC. It encodes CASSSETGGSYTF.

CDR3: CASSLVEQSPLHF. In nucleotides, the CDR3 is TGTGCCAGCAGTTTAGTGGAGCAGTCACCCCTCCACTTT. The J gene is TRBJ1-6, the V gene TRBV12-3 or TRBV12-4, with D hard to call. Trimming pared 1 base from V and 10 bases from J, leaving 8 bases between. The CDR3 covers 13 residues.

V and J are TRBV10-3 and TRBJ2-7, with 7 bases identical to TRBD2. The ends lost 3 bases at V and 2 bases at J; junction bases unmatched: 4. This CDR3 is 14 amino acids long. CDR1 and CDR2 (germline): ENHRY, SYGVKD. The CDR3 DNA follows: TGTGCCATCAGTGAATCGGGGGGAACCTACGAGCAGTACTTC. This codes for CAISESGGTYEQYF.

The chain has TRBV5-1 and TRBJ1-5, with a tentative D call TRBD1 (5 bases). V was pared by 3 bases and J by 1 base, with 5 bases between. In germline, CDR1 is SGHRS, CDR2 YFSETQ. The CDR3 sequence is 13 residues long. The CDR3 DNA is TGCGCCAGCAGCTGGGGCAGCAATCAGCCCCAGCATTTT. Its translation is CASSWGSNQPQHF.

The V and J genes are TRBV2 and TRBJ1-2; 7 bases line up with TRBD1. The CDR3 spans 12 residues. J gave up 3 bases and V 9 bases, and 4 bases lay outside the gene matches. CDR1 and CDR2 (germline): SNHLY, FYNNEI. This chain's CDR3 is CARQGLHYGYTF. CDR3 DNA sequence: TGTGCCAGACAGGGGTTGCACTATGGCTACACCTTC.

The chain links TRBV2 to TRBJ1-6, with 10 nucleotides matching TRBD1. The ends lost 1 base at V and 17 bases at J; junction bases unmatched: 2. Germline CDR1 SNHLY, CDR2 FYNNEI. The CDR3 length is 12 residues. The CDR3 region has the DNA TGTGCCAGCAGTGAAGGGGACAGGGGCTTCCACTTT. Its translation is CASSEGDRGFHF. Variable domain in full (rest from reference TRBV2 and TRBJ1-6): EPEVTQTPSHQVTQMGQEVILRCVPISNHLYFYWYRQILGQKVEFLVSFYNNEISEKSEIFDDQFSVERPDGSNFTLKIRSTKLEDSAMYFCASSEGDRGFHFGNGTRLTVT.

The chain couples TRBV11-1 to TRBJ1-6; D is perhaps TRBD1 (5 bases). This CDR3 region has 15 residues. Trimming pared 3 bases from V and 7 bases from J, leaving 13 bases between. In germline, CDR1 is SGHAT, CDR2 FQDESV (reference sequence). CDR3 coding DNA: TGTGCCAGCAGCTTCACCGGGACTCTCAATTCACCCCTCCACTTT. Its protein is CASSFTGTLNSPLHF.

CDR3 amino acids: CASSQDITSTEAFF. CDR3 DNA sequence: TGCGCCAGCAGCCAGGACATCACCAGCACTGAAGCTTTCTTT. The chain combines TRBV4-1 with TRBJ1-1; the D gene is possibly TRBD1 (5 bases). The CDR3 is 14 residues long. Germline V gene data show CDR1 as MGHRA and CDR2 as YSYEKL. V was cut by 3 bases and J by 4 bases, with 12 bases left in between.

The chain couples TRBV28 to TRBJ2-7, with D uncertain. V shed 7 bases and J shed 2 bases, with 12 bases lying between them. The CDR3 length is 13 residues. CDR1 is MDHEN and CDR2 is SYDVKM in the germline V gene. This chain's CDR3 is CASTPGLAYEQYF. CDR3 sequence (DNA): TGTGCCAGCACCCCGGGTTTAGCCTACGAGCAGTACTTC.

This chain uses TRBV5-6 with TRBJ2-3; D is unresolved. Looked up from germline, CDR1 is SGHDT and CDR2 is YYEEEE. The CDR3 length is 15 residues. Trimming shortened V by 0 bases and J by 4 bases, and 12 bases separated the two germline ends. CDR3 in DNA: TGTGCCAGCAGCTTGGACTACCGAAGAGCAGATACGCAGTATTTT. This translates into CASSLDYRRADTQYF.

The chain employs TRBV20-1 and TRBJ2-3; D unresolved. The CDR3 contains 11 residues. The V gene's germline CDR1 is DFQATT and CDR2 SNEGSKA (reference sequence). The V end lost 6 bases, the J end lost 5 bases, and 9 bases lay between the germline ends. The DNA for the CDR3 is TGCAGTGCCTATATAGTAGATACGCAGTATTTT. Translating it yields CSAYIVDTQYF.

The chain links TRBV5-1 to TRBJ1-1, with D hard to call. Deletions cut 3 bases from V and 3 bases from J, with 12 bases between. The germline gives CDR1 SGHRS, CDR2 YFSETQ. The CDR3 sequence is 14 residues long. The CDR3 nucleotides read TGCGCCAGCAGCTCGATCGGGTGGGACACTGAAGCTTTCTTT. This translates into CASSSIGWDTEAFF.

This chain joins TRBV7-9 and TRBJ2-2; tentatively, D is TRBD1 (6 bases). This CDR3 contains 15 residues. Germline CDR1 SEHNR, CDR2 FQNEAQ (reference sequence). V lost 1 base and J lost 3, with 9 bases in between. The CDR3 DNA reads as TGTGCCAGCAGCTTAGATAAGGGGGACACCGGGGAGCTGTTTTTT. Translation gives CASSLDKGDTGELFF.

The V and J genes are TRBV27 and TRBJ1-4; TRBD1 matches 7 bases. The CDR3 sequence is 16 residues long. With 6 bases clipped from V and 7 bases from J, the junction kept 14 bases outside the gene matches. Germline loops: CDR1 MNHEY, CDR2 SMNVEV (reference sequence). The CDR3 protein is CASSPLAGGGGEKLFF. The CDR3 nucleotides read TGTGCCAGCAGCCCACTGGCAGGGGGAGGTGGTGAAAAACTGTTTTTT.

The CDR3 sequence is CASSPSRTGGNYEQYF. CDR3 in DNA: TGTGCCAGCAGCCCTTCACGGACAGGTGGTAATTACGAGCAGTACTTC. The rearrangement uses TRBV7-6 and TRBJ2-7; TRBD1 matches 7 bases. CDR3 length: 16 amino acids. Germline V CDR1 and CDR2: SGHVS, FNYEAQ. V shed 5 bases, J shed 4 bases, and the junction held 14 bases outside the gene matches.

The chain combines TRBV24-1 with TRBJ2-5; D uncertain. CDR1 and CDR2 (germline): KGHDR, SFDVKD. This CDR3 has 13 amino acids. The V and J ends lost 5 bases and 7 bases respectively, with 13 bases between them. The CDR3 nucleotides read TGTGCCACCAGTGTCGGTGGTCTCGGGACCCAGTACTTC. Its protein is CATSVGGLGTQYF.

A few counts support this clone. V usage is TRBV4-2 and J usage is TRBJ2-3; 10 positions match TRBD2. J was trimmed by 5 bases and V by 4 bases; bases with no gene match: 15. The germline CDR1 and CDR2 sequences are LGHNA and YNFKEQ. The CDR3 sequence is 18 residues long. Written as DNA, the CDR3 is TGTGCCAGCAGCCCCAACTGGGCCAGCGGGGGGGCTGAAGATACGCAGTATTTT. Its protein product is CASSPNWASGGAEDTQYF.

A single count supports this clone. The chain has TRBV11-1 and TRBJ2-5; D is uncertain. V lost 0 bases to trimming and J lost 1 base, with 6 bases between them. Per the germline V gene, CDR1 is SGHAT and CDR2 is FQDESV (reference sequence). This CDR3 comprises 14 residues. The CDR3 sequence is CASSLANFQETQYF. For the CDR3, the DNA is TGTGCCAGCAGCTTAGCCAACTTCCAAGAGACCCAGTACTTC.